One and the same sample provided the 2 T cell receptor beta chains below, sequenced in a study of a mutant IDH1 vaccine in newly diagnosed glioma. The sample's time point: week 11, during vaccination. Each dose delivered 300 ug of mutant IDH1 20-mer peptide subcutaneously with imiquimod. The repertoire was sequenced with immunoSEQ multiplex PCR; TCRdb's copy has only in-frame clones and lacks some. The sample has around 100,000 clones, approximately 87% seen once. Their cognate antigens are unknown. The sequenced sample was PBMCs, obtained from a glioma patient whose treatment included an IDH1 peptide vaccine. All receptors derive from a woman in her 50s with glioma.

This clone is a singleton in its sample. V gene TRBV10-2 combines with J gene TRBJ1-1; D ambiguous. V was trimmed by 3 bases and J by 4 bases, leaving 12 bases between them. The germline CDR1 and CDR2 sequences are WSHSY and SAAADI. This CDR3 has 14 amino acids. CDR3 sequence (DNA): TGCGCCAGCAGTGATCATAGGCAGGCCACTGAAGCTTTCTTT. Translating it yields CASSDHRQATEAFF.

The chain recombines TRBV5-4 with TRBJ2-1; the match to TRBD2 covers 9 bases. V lost 1 base and J lost 1; bases outside the gene matches: 3. CDR3 size: 16 residues. Germline CDR1 and CDR2: SGHNT and YYREEE (reference sequence). The CDR3 nucleotides are TGTGCCAGCAGCTTGTGGCTAGCGGGATCCTACAATGAGCAGTTCTTC. It specifies CASSLWLAGSYNEQFF.